What follows are 9 T cell receptor beta chains derived from one specimen sequenced in a study of blood T cell repertoires in COVID-19 (TCRdb year 2020). Library preparation employed the immunoSEQ multiplex PCR assay. TCRdb limited this immuneACCESS table to in-frame rearrangements with V and J called. A share of clones is missing; checked studies link under half to unresolved V genes, and the rest is unexplained. For this sample the table gives 200,000 to 250,000 clones, of which roughly four fifths were detected only once. Approximately 8.7% of the sample lies in the top ten. The sample comprised PBMCs or T cells enriched from blood (not recorded which). All receptors derive from a middle-aged man who had recovered from COVID-19.

This clone was picked up one time. The V and J genes are TRBV9 and TRBJ1-6, with unresolved D. V lost 1 base, J lost 10 bases, and 9 bases lay in between. Germline-derived CDR1 and CDR2 are SGDLS and YYNGEE. The CDR3 is made up of 13 amino acids. In DNA form, the CDR3 reads TGTGCCAGCAGCGTATCAGCGGGATCACCCCTCCACTTT. Amino acids: CASSVSAGSPLHF.

A single count supports this clone. This sequence joins TRBV5-6 and TRBJ1-3, with D unclear. From germline, CDR1 is SGHDT and CDR2 YYEEEE. This CDR3 region has 15 residues. The V end was cut by 0 bases, the J end by 0 bases, with 7 bases between. The CDR3 spells CASSLGVVSGNTIYF. DNA of the CDR3: TGTGCCAGCAGCTTGGGAGTCGTCTCTGGAAACACCATATATTTT.

The chain has TRBV12-5 and TRBJ2-1; D possibly corresponds to TRBD2 (5 bases). Germline lookup yields CDR1 LGHNT and CDR2 FRNRAP. Trimming left V 4 bases short and J 16 bases short, with 20 bases between. The CDR3 is made up of 13 amino acids. The CDR3 bases are TGTGCTAGTGGTTGGAACGATCGGACTTTTACTTTCTTC. Protein: CASGWNDRTFTFF.

This clone was seen a few times. The chain joins TRBV3-1 (or the pseudogene TRBV3-2) to TRBJ2-3; D perhaps matches TRBD1 (5 bases). In germline, CDR1 is LGHDT, CDR2 YNNKEL (reference sequence). This CDR3 contains 16 residues. V lost 4 bases and J lost 0, with 14 bases in between. CDR3 sequence reads: CASSLRRGSSTDTQYF. The CDR3 nucleotides are TGTGCCAGCAGCCTCAGAAGGGGTTCTAGCACAGATACGCAGTATTTT.

The V gene is TRBV6-5, the J gene TRBJ2-2, with 9 bases that match TRBD2. The germline V gene has CDR1 MNHEY and CDR2 SVGAGI. V lost 5 bases to trimming and J lost 6 bases; unmatched junction nucleotides: 7. The CDR3 has 15 amino acids. As DNA, the CDR3 is TGTGCCAGCAGTATTAGCGGGAGCGTAGCCGGGGAGCTGTTTTTT. It translates to CASSISGSVAGELFF.

The chain uses TRBV14 and TRBJ1-1; no clear D. V shed 6 bases and J shed 0 bases, with 14 bases lying between them. Germline V gene data show CDR1 as SGHDN and CDR2 as FVKESK. CDR3 length: 15 residues. The CDR3 nucleotides read TGTGCCAGCAGACGACTGGGTGCTATGAACACTGAAGCTTTCTTT. It translates to CASRRLGAMNTEAFF.

The rearrangement uses TRBV5-6 and TRBJ1-5; maybe TRBD1 (6 bases). Germline V CDR1 and CDR2: SGHDT, YYEEEE. The CDR3 is 14 amino acids. V lost 1 base and J 6 bases, leaving 11 bases between the germline ends. In nucleotides, the CDR3 is TGTGCCAGCAGCTTGACAGGGATGGGTCAGCCCCAGCATTTT. This codes for CASSLTGMGQPQHF.

This clone was counted a few times. The chain is built from TRBV28 and TRBJ1-5, with TRBD1 matching 11 bases. Germline CDR1 reads MDHEN; CDR2 reads SYDVKM. Trimming at V came to 6 bases and at J to 2 bases, leaving 6 bases not matched to a gene. This CDR3 contains 16 residues. CDR3 region: CASRGRTGGGNQPQHF. CDR3 in DNA: TGTGCCAGCAGGGGCCGGACAGGGGGCGGCAATCAGCCCCAGCATTTT.

This clone was observed a single time. This chain links TRBV11-2 with TRBJ2-5; 7 bases agree with TRBD1. CDR3 length equals 15 residues. CDR1 is SGHAT, CDR2 FQNNGV, per germline. V lost 3 bases to trimming and J lost 3 bases; unmatched junction nucleotides: 7. The CDR3 reads CASSFLAGGKETQYF. The CDR3 DNA follows: TGTGCCAGCAGCTTTTTGGCAGGGGGTAAAGAGACCCAGTACTTC. Variable domain in full (rest from reference TRBV11-2 and TRBJ2-5): EAGVAQSPRYKIIEKRQSVAFWCNPISGHATLYWYQQILGQGPKLLIQFQNNGVVDDSQLPKDRFSAERLKGVDSTLKIQPAKLEDSAVYLCASSFLAGGKETQYFGPGTRLLVL.